Below are 19 T cell receptor beta chains sequenced from a single sample in a study of blood T cell repertoires in COVID-19. Produced via immunoSEQ multiplex PCR; TCRdb's table is partial and in-frame only. The table shows tens of thousands of clones, with over 85% occurring only once. Sequencing input: peripheral blood. These receptors originate from a human donor in a cohort sampled during active COVID-19.

The rearrangement links TRBV27 to TRBJ2-1, with a tentative D call TRBD2 (5 bases). CDR1 and CDR2 from the germline V gene are MNHEY and SMNVEV (reference sequence). The CDR3 sequence is 16 residues long. V lost 7 bases, J lost 4 bases, and 20 bases lay in between. The CDR3 loop is CASISRATLNYNEQFF. The DNA of the CDR3 is TGTGCCAGCATCTCGAGGGCGACACTGAATTACAATGAGCAGTTCTTC.

The V call is TRBV6-5, the J call TRBJ1-1; the D is unclear. Germline CDR1 and CDR2: MNHEY and SVGAGI. Between the trimmed V and J ends, which lost 6 bases and 2 bases, there was a span of 10 bases. This CDR3 has 13 residues. The CDR3 region is CASRGGINTEAFF. For the CDR3, the DNA is TGTGCCAGCAGAGGAGGGATCAACACTGAAGCTTTCTTT.

This clone was seen more than once but under ten times. The chain combines TRBV5-1 with TRBJ1-5; tentative D call: TRBD1 (5 bases). Germline V lookup: CDR1 SGHRS, CDR2 YFSETQ. CDR3 length: 12 amino acids. Deletions cut 0 bases from V and 7 bases from J, with 5 bases between. The CDR3 loop is CASSLEGQPQHF. CDR3 DNA sequence: TGCGCCAGCAGCTTGGAGGGGCAGCCCCAGCATTTT.

This clone was found a few times. This chain connects TRBV3-1 (or the pseudogene TRBV3-2) to TRBJ2-1, with 9 bases aligning to TRBD1. The CDR3 has 15 residues. Trimming removed 4 bases from V and 7 bases from J; junction bases left unmatched: 8. Germline assignment: CDR1 LGHDT and CDR2 YNNKEL (reference sequence). The CDR3 DNA follows: TGTGCCAGCAGCCGGACCGGGACAGGGAGTAATGAGCAGTTCTTC. The encoded protein is CASSRTGTGSNEQFF.

A few counts support this clone. The chain couples TRBV5-1 to TRBJ2-3; D is ambiguous. CDR3 length: 14 amino acids. The V gene lost 1 base and the J gene lost 3 bases, with 9 bases spanning the gap. Germline V gene lookup returns CDR1 SGHRS and CDR2 YFSETQ. CDR3: CASSLRFKTDTQYF. CDR3 DNA: TGCGCCAGCAGCTTGCGGTTCAAGACAGATACGCAGTATTTT.

The gene calls are TRBV2 and TRBJ1-4; 9 bases align to TRBD1. This CDR3 is 17 amino acids long. V was pared by 8 bases and J by 2 bases, with 12 bases of the junction left unmatched. Germline-derived CDR1 and CDR2 are SNHLY and FYNNEI. For the CDR3, the DNA is TGTGCCAGCCGGGATTCCGGGACAGGGAGGACTAATGAAAAACTGTTTTTT. This gives the protein CASRDSGTGRTNEKLFF.

J is TRBJ1-6 and V is TRBV7-8, with a possible D match to TRBD1 (5 bases). This CDR3 comprises 17 residues. Germline assignment: CDR1 SGHVS and CDR2 FQNEAQ. The ends were cut back, 6 bases at V and 0 bases at J, with 15 bases in the middle. In nucleotides, the CDR3 is TGTGCCAGCAGTTTCGCGGGACCCAGCTCCTATAATTCACCCCTCCACTTT. Translation gives CASSFAGPSSYNSPLHF.

The J gene is TRBJ2-2, the V gene TRBV9, with TRBD2 matching over 7 bases. J was trimmed by 4 bases and V by 0 bases; bases with no gene match: 3. The CDR3 is 15 residues long. The germline gives CDR1 SGDLS, CDR2 YYNGEE. In nucleotides, the CDR3 is TGTGCCAGCAGCGTAGGCGGGGAGGGCACCGGGGAGCTGTTTTTT. Its translation is CASSVGGEGTGELFF.

The chain links TRBV3-1 (or the pseudogene TRBV3-2) to TRBJ1-5, with TRBD1 as a possible D gene (5 bases). CDR3 length: 14 residues. The germline V gene encodes CDR1 LGHDT and CDR2 YNNKEL (reference sequence). Trimming took off 0 bases at V and 7 bases at J, with 10 bases between the two ends. This CDR3 reads CASSQDPGRQPQHF. CDR3 DNA: TGTGCCAGCAGCCAAGATCCAGGGCGGCAGCCCCAGCATTTT.

This chain joins TRBV3-1 (or the pseudogene TRBV3-2) and TRBJ2-3; 7 bases are shared with TRBD2. Germline values: CDR1 LGHDT, CDR2 YNNKEL (reference sequence). After removal of 7 bases from V and 6 bases from J, the junction contained 10 bases not matched to a gene. This CDR3 region has 14 residues. CDR3 region: CASTPGGMGDTQYF. CDR3 nucleotides: TGTGCCAGCACCCCGGGGGGAATGGGGGATACGCAGTATTTT.

The chain combines TRBV7-2 with TRBJ1-4, with 7 bases matching TRBD1. The trim removed 5 bases at V and 4 bases at J, leaving 7 bases unmatched. There are 15 residues in the CDR3. The germline gives CDR1 SGHTA, CDR2 FQGNSA. The CDR3 bases are TGTGCCAGCAGCCCGCGCCGGGACAGTAATGAAAAACTGTTTTTT. Its translation is CASSPRRDSNEKLFF.

V usage is TRBV3-1 (or the pseudogene TRBV3-2) and J usage is TRBJ2-3; 10 positions match TRBD2. Looked up from germline, CDR1 is LGHDT and CDR2 is YNNKEL (reference sequence). This CDR3 is built from 17 residues. V lost 0 bases, J lost 7 bases, and 10 bases stayed unmatched. The CDR3 protein is CASSQDLRLAGAYTQYF. The CDR3 DNA sequence: TGTGCCAGCAGCCAAGATCTGCGGCTAGCGGGAGCCTATACGCAGTATTTT.

This chain joins TRBV5-4 and TRBJ1-1; D uncertain. Trimming pared 0 bases from V and 1 base from J, leaving 7 bases between. The CDR3 spans 14 residues. The V gene's germline CDR1 is SGHNT and CDR2 YYREEE (reference sequence). CDR3 DNA sequence: TGTGCCAGCAGCTTGGACGCAGGGAACACTGAAGCTTTCTTT. This encodes CASSLDAGNTEAFF.

This chain connects TRBV18 to TRBJ2-7, with 7 bases aligning to TRBD1. The V gene end was trimmed by 5 bases and the J gene end by 3 bases; junction bases not matched to a gene: 10. Germline CDR1 reads KGHSH; CDR2 reads LQKENI. The CDR3 is made up of 15 amino acids. In DNA form, the CDR3 reads TGTGCCAGCTCATCGCAACGGGACAGTATCTACGAGCAGTACTTC. It is translated as CASSSQRDSIYEQYF.

CDR3: CSARTGGDKPQHF. CDR3 bases: TGCAGCGCCCGGACAGGGGGGGATAAGCCCCAGCATTTT. The rearrangement joins TRBV29-1 to TRBJ1-5, with TRBD1 matching over 10 bases. Trimming took 7 bases from V and 8 from J; bases not matched to a gene: 8. Germline CDR1 and CDR2: SQVTM and ANQGSEA. This CDR3 has 13 residues. The full variable domain, with the rest looked up from reference TRBV29-1 and TRBJ1-5, is SAVISQKPSRDICQRGTSLTIQCQVDSQVTMMFWYRQQPGQSLTLIATANQGSEATYESGFVIDKFPISRPNLTFSTLTVSNMSPEDSSIYLCSARTGGDKPQHFGDGTRLSIL.

The chain couples TRBV6-5 to TRBJ2-7; D may be TRBD2 (6 bases). Trimming removed 5 bases from V and 4 bases from J, with 15 bases in between. Germline lookup yields CDR1 MNHEY and CDR2 SVGAGI. The CDR3 is 14 amino acids. CDR3 nucleotide sequence: TGTGCCAGCAGTATCGAGCGGGCGCCTTACGAGCAGTACTTC. This translates into CASSIERAPYEQYF.

For this clone: Distinct nucleotide sequences in the sample also encode this CDR3. The CDR3 protein is CSASSGHEQYF. CDR3 coding DNA: TGCAGTGCTAGCAGCGGACACGAGCAGTACTTC. V is TRBV20-1 and J is TRBJ2-7; D possibly corresponds to TRBD2 (5 bases). The germline V and J ends were trimmed by 3 bases and 5 bases, with 8 bases remaining between them. The CDR3 runs 11 residues. Germline loops: CDR1 DFQATT, CDR2 SNEGSKA (reference sequence).

There are a few counts of this clone. The genes are TRBV7-9 and TRBJ2-7, with TRBD1 identical over 7 bases. Germline V gene data show CDR1 as SEHNR and CDR2 as FQNEAQ (reference sequence). CDR3 size: 17 residues. V shed 6 bases and J 2 bases; nucleotides not matched to a gene: 16. In DNA form, the CDR3 reads TGTGCCAGCAGTTCTTCCCGACAGGGAAGGCCCACCTACGAGCAGTACTTC. Protein product: CASSSSRQGRPTYEQYF.

The chain recombines TRBV4-1 with TRBJ2-4, with 8 bases matching TRBD1. The trim removed 4 bases at V and 6 bases at J, leaving 5 bases unmatched. The germline CDR1 and CDR2 sequences are MGHRA and YSYEKL. CDR3 length: 14 residues. As DNA, the CDR3 is TGCGCCAGCAGCCTGGACAGGGCAAGAAACATTCAGTACTTC. As protein: CASSLDRARNIQYF.